The entry below gives a single TCR beta chain sequence along with its context. Its specificity is not known. These data come from a study of response to subunit inactivated influenza vaccine. Study outcomes and limitations: Authors suggested few new T cells are recruited by each seasonal influenza vaccination.

A single record per CDR3 protein comes from TCRdb applying MiXCR to the RT-PCR reads. The table includes about 500,000 distinct CDR3 sequences, about 15% detected once. V lost 5 bases to trimming and J lost 0 bases; unmatched junction nucleotides: 12. The CDR3 extends over 17 amino acids. CDR1 and CDR2 from the germline V gene are SEHNR and FQNEAQ (reference sequence). The clonotype was recovered from a man between 45 and 75 years old who received an inactivated influenza vaccine. The V call is TRBV7-9, the J call TRBJ1-1, with TRBD1 identical over 7 bases. Sequencing used CD4+ T cells sorted from PBMCs, obtained roughly 24 months after vaccination. The CDR3 region has the DNA TGTGCCAGCAGCGAAAGACAGGGTTGGGGATTGAACACTGAAGCTTTCTTT. It translates to CASSERQGWGLNTEAFF.